This T cell receptor (beta chain) was sequenced during a study of control samples from healthy donors and cancer patients. V was shortened by 0 bases and J by 4 bases, with 14 bases between the two germline ends. The CDR3 has 16 amino acids. From germline, CDR1 is KGHDR and CDR2 SFDVKD. Using immunoSEQ multiplex PCR, the repertoire was profiled, and TCRdb retains in-frame clones only, with some absent. Of about 170,000 clones listed, roughly 90% are singletons. Specimen: blood. The rearrangement joins TRBV24-1 to TRBJ2-5, with D unresolved. The source of this sequence is a man aged 30-40 years in good health. DNA of the CDR3: TGTGCCACCAGTGATTTGCATGGACGAGGCCGAGAGACCCAGTACTTC. It is translated as CATSDLHGRGRETQYF.